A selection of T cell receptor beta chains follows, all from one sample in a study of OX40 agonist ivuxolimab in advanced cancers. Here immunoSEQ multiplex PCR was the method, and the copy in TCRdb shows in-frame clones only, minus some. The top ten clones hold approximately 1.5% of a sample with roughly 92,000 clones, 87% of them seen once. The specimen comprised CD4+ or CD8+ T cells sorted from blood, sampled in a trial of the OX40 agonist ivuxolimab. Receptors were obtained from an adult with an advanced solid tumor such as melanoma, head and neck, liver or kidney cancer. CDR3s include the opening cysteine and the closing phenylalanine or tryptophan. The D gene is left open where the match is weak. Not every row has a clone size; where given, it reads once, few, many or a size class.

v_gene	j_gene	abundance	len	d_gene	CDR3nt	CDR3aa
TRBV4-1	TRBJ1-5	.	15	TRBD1	TGCGCCAGCAGCCAAGACAGGGGGCTAGGGCAGCCCCAGCATTTT	CASSQDRGLGQPQHF
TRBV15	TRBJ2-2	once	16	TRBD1	TGTGCCACCAGCAGAGACAGGACAGGGAACACCGGGGAGCTGTTTTTT	CATSRDRTGNTGELFF
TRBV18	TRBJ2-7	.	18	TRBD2	TGTGCCAGCTCACCTAAGGGACTAGCGGGAGTTTCACGGTACGAGCAGTACTTC	CASSPKGLAGVSRYEQYF
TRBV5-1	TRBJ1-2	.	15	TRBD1	TGCGCCAGCAGCTCGGGACAGGTAGCTAACTATGGCTACACCTTC	CASSSGQVANYGYTF
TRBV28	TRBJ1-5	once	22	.	TGTGCCAGCAGTTCACTTCCGGGCAGGGTGCCGCTAACGCCCATTAGCAATCAGCCCCAGCATTTT	CASSSLPGRVPLTPISNQPQHF
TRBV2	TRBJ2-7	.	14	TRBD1	TGTGCCAGCAGTGGAGGGACAGGGGACCACGAGCAGTACTTC	CASSGGTGDHEQYF
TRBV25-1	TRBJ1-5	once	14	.	TGTGCCAGCAGTGAATCCCTCGGGTCGGCGCCCCAGCATTTT	CASSESLGSAPQHF
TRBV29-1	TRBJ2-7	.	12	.	TGCAGCGTCAGTGAGGGGGGGAACGAGCAGTACTTC	CSVSEGGNEQYF
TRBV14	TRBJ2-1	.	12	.	TGTGCCAGCAGCCAAGATTTTGGTGAGCAGTTCTTC	CASSQDFGEQFF
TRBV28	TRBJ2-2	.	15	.	TGTGCCAGCAGTTTAAACTATCCGAACACCGGGGAGCTGTTTTTT	CASSLNYPNTGELFF
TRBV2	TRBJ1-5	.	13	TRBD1	TGTGCCAGCATGGGACAGGAGAATCAGCCCCAGCATTTT	CASMGQENQPQHF
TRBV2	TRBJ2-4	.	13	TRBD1	TGTGCCAGCACACGGACAGGGGACGACATTCAGTACTTC	CASTRTGDDIQYF
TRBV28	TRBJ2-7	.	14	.	TGTGCCAGCAGTCGGGGCCCAGTCAAGAACGAGCAGTACTTC	CASSRGPVKNEQYF
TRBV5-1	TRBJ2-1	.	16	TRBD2	TGCGCCAGCAGCATAGGGGCTAGCGGGGGCCAAAATGAGCAGTTCTTC	CASSIGASGGQNEQFF
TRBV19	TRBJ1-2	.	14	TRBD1	TGTGCCAGTAGCAACAGCGACAGGGCGGCCGGCTACACCTTC	CASSNSDRAAGYTF
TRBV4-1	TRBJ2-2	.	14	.	TGCGCCAGCAGCCTACGACGAGACACCGGGGAGCTGTTTTTT	CASSLRRDTGELFF